These T cell receptor beta chains were read from a single sample in a study of PD-L1 blockade in urothelial cancer. Clones were read by immunoSEQ multiplex PCR, and TCRdb kept only the in-frame ones, dropping some. The sample holds about 80,000 clones; around 90% are singletons and the top ten take 4.5% to 7%. The source material was PBMCs, sampled around atezolizumab (anti-PD-L1) treatment. The receptor set was obtained from a woman aged 65 to 85 with urothelial cancer. Both conserved end residues are part of each CDR3. The order of the fields is clone size, V gene, J gene, D gene, CDR3 protein, CDR3 DNA. D genes are given only for firm matches. A clone size is listed for some rows: how often the clone was seen (once, few, many), or a class if it is expanded.

-	TRBV5-1	TRBJ1-3	-	CASSLGGFRNTIYF	TGCGCCAGCAGCTTGGGGGGCTTCCGAAACACCATATATTTT
-	TRBV9	TRBJ1-2	-	CASNRHLNYGYTF	TGTGCCAGCAACAGACACCTAAACTATGGCTACACCTTC
-	TRBV9	TRBJ1-2	-	CASSVAGNRNYGYTF	TGTGCCAGCAGCGTAGCTGGAAACAGGAACTATGGCTACACCTTC
-	TRBV28	TRBJ1-5	-	CASSLTGFNQPQHF	TGTGCCAGCAGCCTCACAGGTTTCAATCAGCCCCAGCATTTT
-	TRBV10-1	TRBJ1-3	-	CASLVAGSGNTIYF	TGCGCCAGCTTGGTCGCCGGCTCTGGAAACACCATATATTTT
-	TRBV6-5	TRBJ1-4	-	CASSYSYTNEKLFF	TGTGCCAGCAGTTACTCATATACTAATGAAAAACTGTTTTTT
-	TRBV5-4	TRBJ2-1	TRBD2	CASSWGGTSGVNEQFF	TGTGCCAGCAGCTGGGGGGGGACTAGCGGGGTAAATGAGCAGTTCTTC
-	TRBV28	TRBJ1-4	TRBD1	CASSRDRATEKLFF	TGTGCCAGCAGCCGGGACAGGGCGACGGAAAAACTGTTTTTT
-	TRBV28	TRBJ1-4	-	CASSFGIRRQGYEKLFF	TGTGCCAGCAGTTTTGGCATTAGGAGGCAGGGGTATGAAAAACTGTTTTTT
-	TRBV10-3	TRBJ2-1	TRBD2	CAISLAGGQNEQFF	TGTGCCATCAGCCTAGCGGGGGGGCAGAATGAGCAGTTCTTC
-	TRBV5-4	TRBJ2-3	TRBD2	CASSLDGRALDTQYF	TGTGCCAGCAGCTTGGACGGGAGGGCCCTTGATACGCAGTATTTT
-	TRBV7-8	TRBJ2-5	TRBD1	CASSEGQEETQYF	TGTGCCAGCAGCGAGGGACAGGAAGAGACCCAGTACTTC
-	TRBV5-4	TRBJ2-7	-	CASSLDELQVPPYEQYF	TGTGCCAGCAGCTTGGACGAACTACAGGTCCCCCCCTACGAGCAGTACTTC
-	TRBV15	TRBJ1-1	-	CATRAERLTNTEAFF	TGTGCCACCAGAGCCGAACGCCTTACGAACACTGAAGCTTTCTTT
-	TRBV28	TRBJ2-6	TRBD1	CASSPGQGYVLTF	TGTGCCAGCAGCCCTGGACAGGGTTACGTCCTGACTTTC
-	TRBV10-1	TRBJ2-1	TRBD2	CASSESSGSIYEQFF	TGCGCCAGCAGTGAGTCTAGCGGGAGTATCTATGAGCAGTTCTTC
once	TRBV29-1	TRBJ2-7	-	CSVEAHVIGATYEQYF	TGCAGCGTTGAAGCACATGTAATAGGGGCGACCTACGAGCAGTACTTC
-	TRBV5-1	TRBJ2-5	TRBD2	CASSFAGTSGQETQYF	TGCGCCAGCAGCTTCGCCGGGACTAGCGGCCAAGAGACCCAGTACTTC
-	TRBV10-3	TRBJ1-1	TRBD1	CAISGSGTGNTEAFF	TGTGCCATCAGTGGTTCCGGGACAGGGAACACTGAAGCTTTCTTT
few	TRBV15	TRBJ2-2	-	CATSRDQDTGELFF	TGTGCCACCAGCAGAGATCAGGACACCGGGGAGCTGTTTTTT
-	TRBV5-4	TRBJ1-6	TRBD1	CASSLATGIGNSPLHF	TGTGCCAGCAGCTTGGCGACAGGGATAGGTAATTCACCCCTCCACTTT
once	TRBV5-5	TRBJ2-3	TRBD1	CASSTGTGDISTDTQYF	TGTGCCAGCAGCACCGGGACAGGGGATATTAGCACAGATACGCAGTATTTT
few	TRBV5-1	TRBJ1-1	-	CASKPDGGTEAFF	TGCGCCAGCAAACCCGACGGGGGCACTGAAGCTTTCTTT
-	TRBV5-8	TRBJ2-7	TRBD1	CASSARTGSYEQYF	TGTGCCAGCAGCGCCCGGACAGGGTCCTACGAGCAGTACTTC
-	TRBV9	TRBJ2-1	-	CASSVRTTDRNEQFF	TGTGCCAGCAGCGTAAGGACAACCGACCGCAATGAGCAGTTCTTC
-	TRBV20-1	TRBJ2-7	-	CSARDNLQYF	TGCAGTGCTAGAGATAATCTACAGTACTTC
-	TRBV6-1	TRBJ1-1	-	CASSVWNTEAFF	TGTGCCAGCAGCGTATGGAACACTGAAGCTTTCTTT
-	TRBV4-2	TRBJ2-4	-	CASSQDRRVQYF	TGTGCCAGCAGCCAAGATCGCAGGGTTCAGTACTTC
few	TRBV11-1	TRBJ2-5	TRBD2	CASSLGTGGAAETQYF	TGTGCCAGCAGCTTAGGGACGGGGGGTGCAGCAGAGACCCAGTACTTC
-	TRBV19	TRBJ1-3	-	CASSTGSAFSGNTIYF	TGTGCCAGTAGTACGGGATCCGCCTTCTCTGGAAACACCATATATTTT
few	TRBV21-1	TRBJ1-2	-	CASTPYGGRGSDGYTF	TGTGCCAGCACCCCCTATGGGGGGAGGGGGAGTGATGGCTACACCTTC
-	TRBV7-2	TRBJ1-5	-	CASSLAGGSNQPQHF	TGTGCCAGCAGCTTAGCCGGGGGTAGCAATCAGCCCCAGCATTTT
-	TRBV14	TRBJ2-1	TRBD2	CASSPQRGKSMGWLYNEQFF	TGTGCCAGCAGCCCTCAGCGGGGCAAGTCAATGGGGTGGTTATACAATGAGCAGTTCTTC
-	TRBV2	TRBJ1-4	TRBD1	CASGDRSNEKLFF	TGTGCCAGCGGGGACAGGAGTAATGAAAAACTGTTTTTT
-	TRBV29-1	TRBJ2-1	-	CSVGSPSNEQFF	TGCAGCGTTGGGAGCCCGTCCAATGAGCAGTTCTTC
once	TRBV18	TRBJ1-2	-	CASSPQGYRGYTF	TGTGCCAGCTCACCACAGGGGTATCGGGGCTACACCTTC
once	TRBV14	TRBJ1-2	TRBD1	CASSPSPGQGNYGYTF	TGTGCCAGCAGCCCCAGCCCCGGACAGGGCAACTATGGCTACACCTTC
-	TRBV10-3	TRBJ2-3	TRBD2	CAISDGIRLAGGWETDTQYF	TGTGCCATCAGTGACGGGATCCGGCTAGCGGGAGGGTGGGAAACAGATACGCAGTATTTT
-	TRBV30	TRBJ1-5	-	CAWNREPNQPQHF	TGTGCCTGGAACAGGGAGCCTAATCAGCCCCAGCATTTT
-	TRBV5-1	TRBJ1-1	TRBD1	CASSPGTGLTEAFF	TGCGCCAGCAGCCCAGGGACAGGGCTGACTGAAGCTTTCTTT
-	TRBV27	TRBJ2-2	-	CASSLLGSITGELFF	TGTGCCAGCAGTTTACTGGGCAGCATCACCGGGGAGCTGTTTTTT
-	TRBV5-5	TRBJ1-1	TRBD1	CASRLRLTGTGEISRTEAFF	TGTGCCAGCAGACTGCGACTAACCGGGACAGGGGAGATTTCTCGCACTGAAGCTTTCTTT
-	TRBV6-5	TRBJ1-1	-	CASSYSLLTEAFF	TGTGCCAGCAGTTACTCCCTCCTCACTGAAGCTTTCTTT
-	TRBV30	TRBJ2-7	TRBD1	CAWSPPGTANYF	TGTGCCTGGAGTCCACCCGGGACAGCTAACTACTTC
few	TRBV29-1	TRBJ2-7	TRBD2	CSASLAGGYEQYF	TGCAGCGCATCACTAGCGGGAGGCTACGAGCAGTACTTC
-	TRBV27	TRBJ1-2	TRBD1	CASSWGDRVGGYTF	TGTGCCAGCAGTTGGGGAGACAGGGTGGGTGGCTACACCTTC
-	TRBV5-6	TRBJ1-1	-	CASSLARVGNTEAFF	TGTGCCAGCAGCTTGGCCAGGGTGGGTAACACTGAAGCTTTCTTT
-	TRBV18	TRBJ2-3	-	CASSRGESTTDTQYF	TGTGCCAGCTCACGGGGGGAATCCACCACAGATACGCAGTATTTT
-	TRBV7-2	TRBJ1-4	TRBD1	CASSRGDRENEKLFF	TGTGCCAGCAGCAGAGGAGACAGGGAGAATGAAAAACTGTTTTTT
-	TRBV6-5	TRBJ1-4	-	CASSTGPGSREKLFF	TGTGCCAGCAGTACCGGCCCCGGTAGCCGTGAAAAACTGTTTTTT
-	TRBV4-1	TRBJ2-2	-	CASSHWTTFTGELFF	TGCGCCAGCAGCCACTGGACTACTTTCACCGGGGAGCTGTTTTTT
-	TRBV7-9	TRBJ2-3	-	CASSYLAQPGTDTQYF	TGTGCCAGCAGCTACTTAGCCCAGCCTGGCACAGATACGCAGTATTTT
-	TRBV29-1	TRBJ1-1	-	CSVEDRGRNTEAFF	TGCAGCGTTGAAGATCGGGGAAGAAACACTGAAGCTTTCTTT
-	TRBV30	TRBJ2-1	-	CAWSPGGNSYNEQFF	TGTGCCTGGAGCCCTGGGGGCAACTCCTACAATGAGCAGTTCTTC